One T cell receptor (beta chain) is described in this entry. The record originates from a study of a mutant IDH1 vaccine in newly diagnosed glioma. Overall study: The treated population exhibited a male proportion of roughly 60%, a female proportion of 37.5%, and a mean age of approximately 41 years. Previous care, which was radiotherapy, temozolomide, or both, most often involved both.

Measured with immunoSEQ multiplex PCR; TCRdb has only the in-frame clones, and not every one. The table lists more than 80,000 clones, around four fifths of them singletons, with approximately 7.4% in the top ten. Described time point: baseline, week 1 (first vaccination visit). The treatment here: pre-vaccination baseline after standard-of-care therapy. New WHO grade 3 or 4 IDH1-mutant, ATRX-lost astrocytomas were present in all donors. There are 13 residues in the CDR3. Germline assignment: CDR1 SQVTM and CDR2 ANQGSEA. The trim removed 2 bases at V and 7 bases at J, leaving 2 bases unmatched. The receptor's source is a woman in her forties or fifties with glioma. The V gene is TRBV29-1, the J gene TRBJ2-6; 7 bases map to TRBD1. The sample consisted of PBMCs, taken from a glioma patient treated with radiotherapy, temozolomide or both. CDR3 residues: CSVETGAANVLTF. CDR3 DNA: TGCAGCGTTGAAACAGGGGCTGCCAACGTCCTGACTTTC.